This T cell receptor (beta chain) was found in a study of early stage breast cancer tumors. Across the study: Most invasive tumors, about 75% of the 16, were ER+/PR+/HER2-.

Repertoires were generated with immunoSEQ multiplex PCR, while TCRdb's copy carries only in-frame clones and drops some. The sample holds tens of thousands of clones; around 68% are singletons and the top ten take about 6.8%. The CDR3 is made up of 16 amino acids. Trimming took 0 bases from V and 0 from J, leaving 9 bases between them. The germline CDR1 and CDR2 sequences are SGHRS and YFSETQ. This clone was detected a few times. The V and J genes are TRBV5-1 and TRBJ2-2, with a weak D call TRBD1 (5 bases). The clonotype originates from a person between 60 and 69 years old with breast cancer. Sequenced input: blood. The CDR3: CASSLDWTPNTGELFF. The CDR3, as DNA: TGCGCCAGCAGCTTGGATTGGACACCGAACACCGGGGAGCTGTTTTTT.